Shown below are 28 T cell receptor beta chains from a single sample sequenced in a study of shared clonotypes between healthy human individuals. This table comes from immunoSEQ multiplex PCR, and its TCRdb copy is limited to in-frame clones, with some not included. The sample includes a few million clones, roughly nine tenths of them seen just once. The sample consisted of naive CD4+ T cells sorted from blood. Subset defined: CD45RA+ positively selected. The receptors shown here come from a man between 18 and 29 years old in good health.

This chain links TRBV5-4 with TRBJ2-7; perhaps TRBD1 as D (6 bases). The CDR3 extends over 14 amino acids. Germline V gene lookup returns CDR1 SGHNT and CDR2 YYREEE (reference sequence). Trimming left V 3 bases short and J 2 bases short, with 12 bases between. Here the CDR3 reads CASSSPGAPYEQYF. CDR3 DNA: TGTGCCAGCAGCTCCCCAGGGGCCCCCTACGAGCAGTACTTC.

V is TRBV4-1 and J is TRBJ2-7; 9 bases line up with TRBD1. This CDR3 is 14 amino acids long. V trimming: 4 bases; J trimming: 4 bases; junction bases outside the gene matches: 5. The germline gives CDR1 MGHRA, CDR2 YSYEKL. Here the CDR3 DNA reads TGCGCCAGCAGCCCGGGACAGGGCGTATACGAGCAGTACTTC. This translates into CASSPGQGVYEQYF.

The chain carries TRBV19 and TRBJ1-2; D might be TRBD1 (6 bases). From germline, CDR1 is LNHDA and CDR2 SQIVND (reference sequence). Trimming took off 4 bases at V and 3 bases at J, with 18 bases between the two ends. This CDR3 spans 16 amino acids. The DNA of the CDR3 is TGTGCCAGTAGTAATCCGGGACAACGAACACACTATGGCTACACCTTC. Protein: CASSNPGQRTHYGYTF.

Concerning this clone: The sample carries other DNA sequences with the same CDR3. The genes are TRBV2 and TRBJ1-2; D ambiguous. The CDR3 is 11 amino acids. CDR1 and CDR2 from the germline V gene are SNHLY and FYNNEI. Trimming cost V 3 bases and J 5 bases, with 4 bases left between them. The CDR3 nucleotides read TGTGCCAGCAGTGACGAGTATGGCTACACCTTC. Amino acids: CASSDEYGYTF.

The chain carries TRBV27 and TRBJ1-2; 7 nucleotides align to TRBD1. V shed 0 bases and J 0 bases; nucleotides not matched to a gene: 4. Germline V gene data show CDR1 as MNHEY and CDR2 as SMNVEV (reference sequence). This CDR3 is built from 16 residues. The CDR3 region is CASSLSPTGANYGYTF. CDR3 bases: TGTGCCAGCAGTTTATCCCCAACAGGGGCTAACTATGGCTACACCTTC.

The J gene is TRBJ2-1, the V gene TRBV29-1; D unclear. The V end was cut by 2 bases, the J end by 8 bases, with 10 bases between. Germline V gives CDR1 SQVTM, CDR2 ANQGSEA. This CDR3 comprises 12 residues. The CDR3 nucleotides read TGCAGCGTTGAACAGTTATCCGATGAGCAGTTCTTC. This gives the protein CSVEQLSDEQFF.

V gene TRBV5-1 combines with J gene TRBJ2-1, with 10 bases matching TRBD1. V gave up 6 bases and J gave up 9 bases; unmatched junction bases: 15. This CDR3 contains 16 residues. Germline V gives CDR1 SGHRS, CDR2 YFSETQ. In nucleotides, the CDR3 is TGCGCCAGCACTACGCCACCGGGACAGGGGTCCGGTGAGCAGTTCTTC. It is translated as CASTTPPGQGSGEQFF.

The table lists this clone with a few counts. The V call is TRBV2, the J call TRBJ1-1, with 10 bases that match TRBD1. In germline, CDR1 is SNHLY, CDR2 FYNNEI. This CDR3 is built from 13 residues. The ends lost 6 bases at V and 6 bases at J; junction bases unmatched: 4. CDR3 DNA: TGTGCCAGCAGGGAGGACAGGGGGGCTGAAGCTTTCTTT. Its protein is CASREDRGAEAFF.

The chain links TRBV10-3 to TRBJ2-5, with TRBD2 matching over 7 bases. Germline loops: CDR1 ENHRY, CDR2 SYGVKD. V lost 8 bases to trimming and J lost 2 bases; unmatched junction nucleotides: 8. This CDR3 spans 14 amino acids. CDR3: CAISISGVQETQYF. Written as DNA, the CDR3 is TGTGCCATCTCCATCAGCGGGGTTCAAGAGACCCAGTACTTC.

The V and J genes are TRBV7-9 and TRBJ2-3; D unresolved. This CDR3 contains 16 residues. The V gene's germline CDR1 is SEHNR and CDR2 FQNEAQ (reference sequence). The V end was cut by 1 base, the J end by 4 bases, with 15 bases between. In DNA form, the CDR3 reads TGTGCCAGCAGCTTAGGCCTACGACTCGTCCCAGATACGCAGTATTTT. Protein product: CASSLGLRLVPDTQYF.

The V call is TRBV18, the J call TRBJ1-1; no definite D call. Germline V CDR1 and CDR2: KGHSH, LQKENI. CDR3 length equals 12 residues. V was shortened by 5 bases and J by 2 bases, with 6 bases between the two germline ends. For the CDR3, the DNA is TGTGCCAGCTCATTTGGAAACACTGAAGCTTTCTTT. This translates into CASSFGNTEAFF.

The J gene is TRBJ2-7, the V gene TRBV4-1; 16 nucleotides align to TRBD2. The CDR3 totals 18 residues. In germline, CDR1 is MGHRA, CDR2 YSYEKL. V lost 3 bases to trimming and J lost 0 bases; unmatched junction nucleotides: 5. For the CDR3, the DNA is TGCGCCAGCAGCCAGCCGGGACTAGCGGGGGGGTTCTCCTACGAGCAGTACTTC. It is translated as CASSQPGLAGGFSYEQYF.

The chain uses TRBV5-4 and TRBJ2-7; 13 nucleotides agree with TRBD2. Trimming at V came to 4 bases and at J to 1 base, leaving 14 bases not matched to a gene. The CDR3 covers 19 residues. CDR1 SGHNT and CDR2 YYREEE come from the germline V gene (reference sequence). The CDR3 sequence: CASSVGGGTSGRGSYEQYF. Written as DNA, the CDR3 is TGTGCCAGCAGCGTTGGTGGGGGAACTAGCGGGAGGGGATCCTACGAGCAGTACTTC.

The chain links TRBV5-6 to TRBJ1-4; D not certain. V was clipped by 4 bases and J by 0 bases, with 16 bases between them. The CDR3 loop spans 17 amino acids. CDR1 and CDR2 from the germline V gene are SGHDT and YYEEEE. The CDR3 DNA sequence: TGTGCCAGCAGCACGACCTTGGCCCATGCAACTAATGAAAAACTGTTTTTT. Encoded protein: CASSTTLAHATNEKLFF.

This chain links TRBV19 with TRBJ1-5, with D tentatively TRBD1 (5 bases). CDR3 length equals 13 residues. Germline CDR1 and CDR2: LNHDA and SQIVND (reference sequence). V was cut by 8 bases and J by 3 bases, with 11 bases left in between. The CDR3, as DNA: TGTGCCAGTTGGGACTTCTCCAATCAGCCCCAGCATTTT. Translation gives CASWDFSNQPQHF.

This chain joins TRBV28 and TRBJ1-2; D unresolved. This CDR3 region has 12 residues. Germline V gives CDR1 MDHEN, CDR2 SYDVKM. V was shortened by 6 bases and J by 7 bases, with 12 bases between the two germline ends. Here the CDR3 reads CASSLGTSGYTF. Written as DNA, the CDR3 is TGTGCCAGCAGCCTAGGTACAAGTGGCTACACCTTC.

The chain couples TRBV5-1 to TRBJ1-4; no definite D call. The CDR3 has 19 residues. CDR1 is SGHRS, CDR2 YFSETQ, per germline. Trimming stripped 4 bases from V and 7 bases from J, with 29 bases between. CDR3 residues: CASSRPVEMGGELSEKLFF. As DNA, the CDR3 is TGCGCCAGCAGCCGGCCGGTGGAGATGGGTGGGGAGCTAAGTGAAAAACTGTTTTTT.

The chain employs TRBV7-2 and TRBJ2-2; 14 bases are shared with TRBD2. CDR3 size: 16 residues. The V gene end was trimmed by 5 bases and the J gene end by 6 bases; junction bases not matched to a gene: 5. Germline V CDR1 and CDR2: SGHTA, FQGNSA. CDR3 sequence (DNA): TGTGCCAGCAGCGATAGACTAGCGGGAGGGTCCGGGGAGCTGTTTTTT. It yields the protein CASSDRLAGGSGELFF.

CDR3 region: CASSLLGQSTDTQYF. The CDR3 nucleotides read TGTGCCAGCAGCTTACTAGGACAGAGTACAGATACGCAGTATTTT. The rearrangement joins TRBV5-8 to TRBJ2-3; possible D gene TRBD1, 6 bases. The CDR3 has 15 residues. V was shortened by 2 bases and J by 3 bases, with 13 bases between the two germline ends. Germline V gene lookup returns CDR1 SGHTS and CDR2 YDEGEE.

Worth noting for this clone: The sample contains more than one DNA sequence encoding this CDR3. The rearrangement links TRBV27 to TRBJ1-1; no clear D gene. The CDR3 contains 13 residues. Germline V gives CDR1 MNHEY, CDR2 SMNVEV (reference sequence). V lost 2 bases to trimming and J lost 0 bases, with 4 bases between them. CDR3 amino acids: CASSLTVNTEAFF. In DNA, the CDR3 is TGTGCCAGCAGTTTAACAGTGAACACTGAAGCTTTCTTT.

This clone was seen just once. In DNA form, the CDR3 reads TGTGCCAGCAGTGACGGCAGGGGAACGGGCTCCTATAATTCACCCCTCCACTTT. It encodes CASSDGRGTGSYNSPLHF. The chain links TRBV6-1 to TRBJ1-6; a possible D gene is TRBD1 (6 bases). V was trimmed by 3 bases and J by 0 bases, leaving 15 bases between them. The CDR3 runs to 18 residues. The germline CDR1 and CDR2 sequences are MNHNS and SASEGT.

The chain carries TRBV5-4 and TRBJ1-6, with D possibly being TRBD1 (5 bases). CDR1 SGHNT and CDR2 YYREEE come from the germline V gene (reference sequence). Trimming removed 4 bases from V and 7 bases from J, with 9 bases in between. The CDR3 covers 13 residues. CDR3 bases: TGTGCCAGCAGCCCAAGACAGAATTCACCCCTCCACTTT. Translation gives CASSPRQNSPLHF.

The chain has TRBV11-2 and TRBJ2-3, with D uncertain. Trimming pared 7 bases from V and 6 bases from J, leaving 17 bases between. CDR1 and CDR2 from the germline V gene are SGHAT and FQNNGV. CDR3 length equals 14 residues. The CDR3 loop reads CASTPRSHGDTQYF. DNA of the CDR3: TGTGCCAGCACGCCTAGGAGCCATGGGGATACGCAGTATTTT.

V is TRBV6-5 and J is TRBJ1-4, with a possible D match to TRBD1 (5 bases). Germline V gene data show CDR1 as MNHEY and CDR2 as SVGAGI. V lost 3 bases, J lost 8 bases, and 16 bases lay in between. The CDR3 extends over 15 amino acids. This chain's CDR3 is CASSYEGGVREKLFF. The CDR3 DNA is TGTGCCAGCAGTTATGAAGGAGGGGTTCGAGAAAAACTGTTTTTT.

The chain employs TRBV7-9 and TRBJ2-7; the D gene could be TRBD1 or TRBD2 (5 bases each). Germline lookup yields CDR1 SEHNR and CDR2 FQNEAQ (reference sequence). V was clipped by 1 base and J by 0 bases, with 10 bases between them. There are 15 residues in the CDR3. The CDR3: CASSLGEGYSYEQYF. The CDR3 DNA reads TGTGCCAGCAGCTTAGGTGAGGGGTACTCCTACGAGCAGTACTTC.

The V gene is TRBV11-3, the J gene TRBJ2-7; 8 nucleotides match TRBD1. The CDR3 covers 15 residues. The junction had 6 bases not matched to a gene; V was cut back by 5 bases and J by 0 bases. Germline V gene sequence: CDR1 SGHNT, CDR2 YENEEA. DNA of the CDR3: TGTGCCAGCAGCATTGACAGGGGAAGCTCCTACGAGCAGTACTTC. Protein: CASSIDRGSSYEQYF.

This clone has just one count. At the DNA level, this CDR3 is encoded by other sequences in the same sample as well. This chain joins TRBV11-2 and TRBJ2-2; possibly TRBD1 for D (6 bases). V was trimmed by 3 bases and J by 5 bases, leaving 7 bases between them. This CDR3 region has 13 residues. In germline, CDR1 is SGHAT, CDR2 FQNNGV. The CDR3 coding sequence is TGTGCCAGCAGCTTGGGGGCAACCGGGGAGCTGTTTTTT. Translation: CASSLGATGELFF.

J is TRBJ2-1 and V is TRBV5-1; 10 bases are shared with TRBD2. With 0 bases clipped from V and 11 bases from J, the junction kept 5 bases outside the gene matches. Germline lookup yields CDR1 SGHRS and CDR2 YFSETQ. The CDR3 loop spans 14 amino acids. The CDR3 reads CASSLGLAGVQQFF. DNA of the CDR3: TGCGCCAGCAGCTTGGGGCTAGCGGGGGTCCAGCAGTTCTTC.